Below are 12 T cell receptor beta chains sequenced from a single sample in a study of CD8+CD57+ T cells in acquired aplastic anemia. Investigators profiled TCR beta VDJ and CDR3 from genomic DNA template. MiXCR, run by TCRdb on the reads, gives a single entry per CDR3 protein. This sample has about 68,000 distinct CDR3 sequences, with under 65% found just once. Material: sorted CD4+, CD8+, or CD8+CD57+ T cells (not recorded which) from PBMCs. Receptor source: a human donor in good health, serving as a control.

DNA for the CDR3: TGTGCCAGCAGTGATAATCTTCCAGGGTCAGATACGCAGTATTTT. Protein sequence: CASSDNLPGSDTQYF. The chain is built from TRBV2 and TRBJ2-3; a weak D match, TRBD1 (5 bases). CDR1 and CDR2 (germline): SNHLY, FYNNEI. V lost 3 bases and J 4 bases, leaving 14 bases between the germline ends. This CDR3 has 15 amino acids.

As for this clonotype: At one boundary the junction diverges from the germline segment, which might be a read error. The rearrangement uses TRBV11-1 and TRBJ2-5, with 10 bases identical to TRBD1. Germline assignment: CDR1 SGHAT and CDR2 FQDESV (reference sequence). CDR3 length equals 17 residues. The CDR3 region has the DNA TGTGCAAGCAGCTTAGCGTTGATGACAGGGGGCAAAGAGACCCAGTACTTC. Its protein is CASSLALMTGGKETQYF.

This rearrangement joins TRBV10-3 to TRBJ1-6, with D unclear. The V and J ends lost 4 bases and 9 bases respectively, with 16 bases between them. Germline assignment: CDR1 ENHRY and CDR2 SYGVKD. This CDR3 region has 15 residues. CDR3 sequence: CAISVDVLTISPLHF. CDR3 in DNA: TGTGCCATCAGTGTCGACGTACTCACCATTTCACCCCTCCACTTT.

The chain couples TRBV19 to TRBJ1-5; D is unresolved. This CDR3 region has 15 residues. V lost 1 base to trimming and J lost 0 bases, with 7 bases between them. Germline-derived CDR1 and CDR2 are LNHDA and SQIVND (reference sequence). As DNA, the CDR3 is TGTGCCAGTAGTATAGGGATACATAGCAATCAGCCCCAGCATTTT. Its translation: CASSIGIHSNQPQHF.

The chain carries TRBV4-1 and TRBJ1-1; D uncertain. In germline, CDR1 is MGHRA, CDR2 YSYEKL. Trimming took off 1 base at V and 1 base at J, with 1 base between the two ends. The CDR3 extends over 12 amino acids. CDR3 amino acids: CASSQANTEAFF. DNA for the CDR3: TGCGCCAGCAGCCAAGCGAACACTGAAGCTTTCTTT.

This clonotype occurred many times. The chain couples TRBV20-1 to TRBJ2-5, with 10 bases fitting TRBD2. With V trimmed by 0 bases and J by 1 base, 14 bases remained unmatched. CDR1 and CDR2 (germline): DFQATT, SNEGSKA (reference sequence). The CDR3 runs to 19 residues. The CDR3 is CSARDFTSGAQTLQETQYF. CDR3 DNA sequence: TGCAGTGCTAGAGATTTTACTAGCGGGGCACAAACCCTCCAAGAGACCCAGTACTTC.

The table lists this clonotype with many counts. The V and J genes are TRBV24-1 and TRBJ2-2; no definite D call. V lost 4 bases to trimming and J lost 10 bases, with 21 bases between them. Germline lookup yields CDR1 KGHDR and CDR2 SFDVKD. The CDR3 contains 16 residues. The CDR3: CATSDNTGPRLEELFF. The CDR3 DNA reads TGTGCCACCAGTGACAATACCGGGCCTCGGCTGGAGGAGCTGTTTTTT.

V usage is TRBV20-1 and J usage is TRBJ1-6; 7 bases agree with TRBD1. Germline-derived CDR1 and CDR2 are DFQATT and SNEGSKA (reference sequence). The CDR3 is 18 amino acids. The trim removed 1 base at V and 9 bases at J, leaving 18 bases unmatched. CDR3 in DNA: TGCAGTGCTAGAGTAAGGGTCGGAGTGGAACAGGGGAGTTCACCCCTCCACTTT. It specifies CSARVRVGVEQGSSPLHF.

This chain connects TRBV7-9 to TRBJ1-6; 10 bases are a match to TRBD1. The germline gives CDR1 SEHNR, CDR2 FQNEAQ (reference sequence). This CDR3 is built from 15 residues. V gave up 7 bases and J gave up 8 bases; unmatched junction bases: 8. CDR3 DNA sequence: TGTGCCAGCACGCCACGGGACAGGGGTGATTCACCCCTCCACTTT. Its translation: CASTPRDRGDSPLHF.

This sequence joins TRBV15 and TRBJ2-1; D is unresolved. V lost 0 bases to trimming and J lost 4 bases, with 16 bases between them. Germline V CDR1 and CDR2: LNHNV, YYDKDF (reference sequence). The CDR3 covers 17 residues. CDR3 loop: CATSREVGQLWYNEQFF. In DNA, the CDR3 is TGTGCCACCAGCAGAGAGGTAGGGCAGTTATGGTACAATGAGCAGTTCTTC.

This chain links TRBV10-3 with TRBJ2-1; TRBD2 aligns across 15 bases. The V gene end was trimmed by 10 bases and the J gene end by 9 bases; junction bases not matched to a gene: 10. The germline CDR1 and CDR2 sequences are ENHRY and SYGVKD. The CDR3 loop spans 15 amino acids. The chain's CDR3 is CATAPGTSGRSEQFF. As DNA, the CDR3 is TGTGCCACCGCACCCGGGACTAGCGGGAGGAGTGAGCAGTTCTTC.

Points on this clonotype: Because it lacks the conserved phenylalanine or tryptophan at the end, this CDR3 is likely a read error. J is TRBJ1-6 and V is TRBV6-2 or TRBV6-3; no definite D call. CDR1 MNHEY and CDR2 SVGEGT come from the germline V gene. This CDR3 is 12 amino acids long. The germline V and J ends were trimmed by 6 bases and 8 bases, with 8 bases remaining between them. The CDR3 nucleotides are TGTGCCAGCAGCAGACTCGATTCACCCCTCCACCTC. Its translation is CASSRLDSPLHL.